These 18 T cell receptor beta chains were all obtained from the same sample, sequenced in a study of spatial heterogeneity in lung cancer. Study-wide points: Tumor mutation count correlated with how many alpha and beta TCRs expanded intratumorally.

Time point denoted: sample taken at primary tumor resection. These receptors have no known antigen. TCRdb used MiXCR to reprocess the 5' RACE reads, holding one entry per CDR3 protein. The table records 15,000 to 20,000 distinct CDR3 sequences, around 7% of them present only once. The starting material was lung tumor tissue, obtained at surgery. These TCRs come from a female donor with early-stage non-small cell lung cancer.

This clonotype was picked up many times. V is TRBV12-3 or TRBV12-4 and J is TRBJ1-5; maybe TRBD1 (5 bases). The CDR3 loop spans 14 amino acids. Trimming stripped 7 bases from V and 9 bases from J, with 19 bases between. The CDR3 protein is CASNGQGSLSPQHF. The CDR3 DNA follows: TGTGCCAGCAACGGACAAGGCTCCCTATCGCCCCAGCATTTT.

This clonotype qualifies as medium-sized. This chain uses TRBV29-1 with TRBJ2-4; D gene unclear. This CDR3 is 14 amino acids long. CDR1 is SQVTM and CDR2 is ANQGSEA in the germline V gene. V was shortened by 6 bases and J by 0 bases, with 12 bases between the two germline ends. CDR3 DNA sequence: TGCAGCGTCCGTACCGGGCAAGCCAAAAACATTCAGTACTTC. Its protein is CSVRTGQAKNIQYF.

This clonotype was counted a few times. The chain couples TRBV11-1 to TRBJ1-5, with D unresolved. The CDR3 spans 13 residues. V was shortened by 2 bases and J by 1 base, with 3 bases between the two germline ends. Per germline, CDR1 SGHAT and CDR2 FQDESV (reference sequence). The CDR3 DNA reads as TGTGCCAGCAGCTTACAGAGCAATCAGCCCCAGCATTTT. Protein sequence: CASSLQSNQPQHF.

There are a few counts of this clonotype. The chain employs TRBV7-9 and TRBJ2-3; D possibly uses TRBD1 or TRBD2 (6 bases each). Trimming removed 1 base from V and 3 bases from J, with 11 bases in between. This CDR3 has 15 amino acids. CDR1 is SEHNR, CDR2 FQNEAQ, per germline (reference sequence). The CDR3 DNA is TGTGCCAGCAGCTTAGGGCAGGGGAGGACAGATACGCAGTATTTT. As protein: CASSLGQGRTDTQYF. The variable domain in full, completed from reference TRBV7-9 and TRBJ2-3, reads DTGVSQNPRHKITKRGQNVTFRCDPISEHNRLYWYRQTLGQGPEFLTYFQNEAQLEKSRLLSDRFSAERPKGSFSTLEIQRTEQGDSAMYLCASSLGQGRTDTQYFGPGTRLTVL.

This clonotype has ten or more counts. The chain combines TRBV3-1 with TRBJ1-2; D is unclear. V dropped 4 bases and J dropped 8 bases, with 14 bases sitting between them. Germline V gene data show CDR1 as LGHDT and CDR2 as YNNKEL (reference sequence). This CDR3 spans 13 amino acids. In DNA, the CDR3 is TGTGCCAGCAGCCCCAGTGGGCAGCCAGGCTACACCTTC. Its protein product is CASSPSGQPGYTF. The whole variable domain, remainder taken from reference TRBV3-1 and TRBJ1-2, is DTAVSQTPKYLVTQMGNDKSIKCEQNLGHDTMYWYKQDSKKFLKIMFSYNNKELIINETVPNRFSPKSPDKAHLNLHINSLELGDSAVYFCASSPSGQPGYTFGSGTRLTVV.

The chain employs TRBV20-1 and TRBJ2-1; a weak D match, TRBD2 (5 bases). The germline V gene has CDR1 DFQATT and CDR2 SNEGSKA (reference sequence). The CDR3 length is 14 residues. Trimming cost V 4 bases and J 4 bases, with 14 bases left between them. The CDR3: CSATEGFRYNEQFF. The CDR3 region has the DNA TGCAGTGCTACCGAGGGTTTTCGATACAATGAGCAGTTCTTC.

This clonotype was seen a few times. The chain is built from TRBV7-2 and TRBJ2-7, with TRBD2 matching 9 bases. The CDR3 totals 16 residues. Germline CDR1 reads SGHTA; CDR2 reads FQGNSA. Trimming took 2 bases from V and 2 from J; bases not matched to a gene: 7. CDR3 nucleotides: TGTGCCAGCAGCTTACGGGGACTAGCTCTTACCTACGAGCAGTACTTC. Translated: CASSLRGLALTYEQYF.

This chain uses TRBV5-1 with TRBJ2-3; 9 bases are shared with TRBD2. There are 15 residues in the CDR3. CDR1 and CDR2 (germline): SGHRS, YFSETQ. V lost 1 base to trimming and J lost 1 base; unmatched junction nucleotides: 1. CDR3 loop: CASSLPSGGTDTQYF. The CDR3, as DNA: TGCGCCAGCAGCTTGCCTAGCGGGGGCACAGATACGCAGTATTTT. The complete variable domain, with remaining parts taken from reference TRBV5-1 and TRBJ2-3, reads KAGVTQTPRYLIKTRGQQVTLSCSPISGHRSVSWYQQTPGQGLQFLFEYFSETQRNKGNFPGRFSGRQFSNSRSEMNVSTLELGDSALYLCASSLPSGGTDTQYFGPGTRLTVL.

This clonotype was counted many times. This chain joins TRBV14 and TRBJ2-7; TRBD1 agrees at 11 bases. CDR3 length: 13 residues. The germline V gene encodes CDR1 SGHDN and CDR2 FVKESK. The trim removed 4 bases at V and 5 bases at J, leaving 1 base unmatched. The CDR3 region is CASSPGQGDEQYF. The CDR3 bases are TGTGCCAGCAGCCCGGGACAGGGGGACGAGCAGTACTTC.

This chain joins TRBV12-3 or TRBV12-4 and TRBJ1-1; D gene unclear. V lost 5 bases to trimming and J lost 5 bases, with 9 bases between them. This CDR3 is built from 12 residues. The CDR3 is CASSLIGTEAFF. The DNA of the CDR3 is TGTGCCAGCAGTCTTATAGGGACTGAAGCTTTCTTT.

This clonotype was counted at least ten times. The chain carries TRBV2 and TRBJ1-5; D remains ambiguous. The CDR3 spans 13 residues. The V gene lost 7 bases and the J gene lost 2 bases, with 9 bases spanning the gap. Germline values: CDR1 SNHLY, CDR2 FYNNEI. The CDR3 is CASNGGGNQPQHF. The CDR3 coding sequence is TGTGCCAGCAACGGCGGGGGCAATCAGCCCCAGCATTTT.

The V gene is TRBV27, the J gene TRBJ2-5, with D possibly matching TRBD2 (7 bases). Germline V CDR1 and CDR2: MNHEY, SMNVEV (reference sequence). V shed 0 bases and J shed 9 bases, with 17 bases lying between them. The CDR3 is made up of 15 amino acids. The CDR3 reads CASSLSREGEGAQYF. In nucleotides, the CDR3 is TGTGCCAGCAGTTTATCGAGGGAGGGGGAAGGGGCCCAGTACTTC.

The chain combines TRBV12-3 or TRBV12-4 with TRBJ1-3; no clear D gene. V shed 6 bases and J shed 0 bases, with 12 bases lying between them. CDR3 length equals 15 residues. CDR3 protein: CASRPPPPSGNTIYF. In nucleotides, the CDR3 is TGTGCCAGCAGGCCTCCCCCACCCTCTGGAAACACCATATATTTT.

This clonotype was observed many times. J is TRBJ1-5 and V is TRBV6-6, with D hard to call. This CDR3 has 11 amino acids. Germline values: CDR1 MNHNY, CDR2 SVGAGI (reference sequence). The V end lost 2 bases, the J end lost 10 bases, and 6 bases lay between the germline ends. As DNA, the CDR3 is TGTGCCAGCAGTTACACCGGTCCCCAGCATTTT. It encodes CASSYTGPQHF.

There are many counts of this clonotype. This chain links TRBV9 with TRBJ2-2, with D tentatively TRBD2 (7 bases). The germline V gene has CDR1 SGDLS and CDR2 YYNGEE. The V end lost 0 bases, the J end lost 6 bases, and 18 bases lay between the germline ends. The CDR3 is 17 amino acids. The chain's CDR3 is CASSVVGGGLLSGELFF. CDR3 in DNA: TGTGCCAGCAGCGTAGTGGGCGGGGGCCTCCTCTCCGGGGAGCTGTTTTTT.

This clonotype was seen more than once but under ten times. V gene TRBV28 combines with J gene TRBJ2-3; no clear D. Trimming took off 8 bases at V and 5 bases at J, with 8 bases between the two ends. CDR1 is MDHEN and CDR2 is SYDVKM in the germline V gene. CDR3 length: 11 residues. In DNA, the CDR3 is TGTGCCAGCGGTTATGAAGATACGCAGTATTTT. Translation: CASGYEDTQYF.

This clonotype appeared many times. The J gene is TRBJ2-5, the V gene TRBV6-2 or TRBV6-3, with 9 bases identical to TRBD1. The CDR3 extends over 16 amino acids. J lost 2 bases, V lost 0 bases, and 4 bases had no gene match. Germline CDR1 and CDR2: MNHEY and SVGEGT. In nucleotides, the CDR3 is TGTGCCAGCAGTTACTCGAGCGGACAGGGGCAAGAGACCCAGTACTTC. It is translated as CASSYSSGQGQETQYF.

In its sample, this clonotype was seen many times. The rearrangement uses TRBV9 and TRBJ2-1; the match to TRBD1 covers 8 bases. The germline V gene has CDR1 SGDLS and CDR2 YYNGEE. V shed 0 bases and J 5 bases; nucleotides not matched to a gene: 10. The CDR3 covers 17 residues. The CDR3 region has the DNA TGTGCCAGCAGCGTAGGAGCAGGGGGCGATTTCGACAATGAGCAGTTCTTC. Translation: CASSVGAGGDFDNEQFF.